This is a list of T cell receptor beta chains from one sample in a study of control samples from healthy donors and cancer patients. Measured with immunoSEQ multiplex PCR; TCRdb has only the in-frame clones, and not every one. Of about 140,000 clones listed, approximately 94% are singletons. Sequenced material: blood. The receptors shown here come from a man aged 35 to 55 in good health. CDR3s include the opening cysteine and the closing phenylalanine or tryptophan. The order of the fields is V gene, D gene, J gene, clone size, CDR3 protein, CDR3 DNA. The D gene is left open where the match is weak. The listing skips clone size in some rows; elsewhere it reads once, few, many or a size class.

v_gene: TRBV3-1/TRBV3-2
d_gene: .
j_gene: TRBJ2-5
abundance: once
CDR3aa: CASSQDQYGYQETQYF
CDR3nt: TGTGCCAGCAGCCAAGATCAGTACGGGTACCAAGAGACCCAGTACTTC

v_gene: TRBV7-9
d_gene: TRBD1
j_gene: TRBJ1-1
abundance: .
CDR3aa: CASSSAITGGNTEAFF
CDR3nt: TGTGCCAGCAGCTCAGCCATTACAGGGGGTAACACTGAAGCTTTCTTT

v_gene: TRBV6-2/TRBV6-3
d_gene: TRBD1
j_gene: TRBJ1-1
abundance: .
CDR3aa: CASSYPGQGKGTEAFF
CDR3nt: TGTGCCAGCAGTTACCCTGGACAGGGCAAGGGCACTGAAGCTTTCTTT

v_gene: TRBV12-3/TRBV12-4
d_gene: .
j_gene: TRBJ1-6
abundance: .
CDR3aa: CASSGQYNSPLHF
CDR3nt: TGTGCCAGCAGCGGACAGTATAATTCACCCCTCCACTTT

v_gene: TRBV6-4
d_gene: .
j_gene: TRBJ2-1
abundance: few
CDR3aa: CASSEDSSYNEQFF
CDR3nt: TGTGCCAGCAGTGAGGACAGCTCCTACAATGAGCAGTTCTTC

v_gene: TRBV27
d_gene: .
j_gene: TRBJ1-3
abundance: .
CDR3aa: CASSLRGAGGNTIYF
CDR3nt: TGTGCCAGCAGTTTACGGGGGGCGGGGGGAAACACCATATATTTT

v_gene: TRBV19
d_gene: TRBD2
j_gene: TRBJ2-5
abundance: .
CDR3aa: CASSMSGGSLQETQYF
CDR3nt: TGTGCCAGTAGTATGTCGGGAGGGTCCCTCCAAGAGACCCAGTACTTC

v_gene: TRBV3-1/TRBV3-2
d_gene: .
j_gene: TRBJ2-7
abundance: once
CDR3aa: CASSHRGQEGGQYF
CDR3nt: TGTGCCAGCAGCCATAGAGGACAGGAGGGTGGGCAGTACTTC

v_gene: TRBV13
d_gene: TRBD1
j_gene: TRBJ2-7
abundance: .
CDR3aa: CASSLGRGHYEQYF
CDR3nt: TGTGCCAGCAGCTTAGGAAGGGGGCACTACGAGCAGTACTTC

v_gene: TRBV4-2
d_gene: TRBD1
j_gene: TRBJ1-4
abundance: .
CDR3aa: CASSPGTDNEKLFF
CDR3nt: TGTGCCAGCAGCCCAGGGACAGATAATGAAAAACTGTTTTTT

v_gene: TRBV12-5
d_gene: .
j_gene: TRBJ1-2
abundance: .
CDR3aa: CASGLNTLNYGYTF
CDR3nt: TGTGCTAGTGGTTTGAACACCCTTAACTATGGCTACACCTTC